This TCR beta chain was sequenced for a study of CD8+CD57+ T cells in acquired aplastic anemia. Study-level background: Sorted CD4+ and CD8+ cells gave an average of approximately 3.1 ug of DNA. Healthy donor sequencing depth: 10 million to 10.8 million CD4+, roughly 11 million CD8+ reads.

Germline V CDR1 and CDR2: SNHLY, FYNNEI. This CDR3 comprises 15 residues. The TCR beta profiling, which covered VDJ combination and CDR3 sequence, was carried out using genomic DNA as the template. TCRdb redid the calling of the reads with MiXCR, one entry per CDR3 protein. This table has 400,000 to 450,000 distinct CDR3 sequences, 55% to 75% appearing once. Of note for this clonotype: Its target is unknown. The junction differs from germline at one of its ends, possibly a read error.

Whole-study results and caveats: Sharing between patients and controls was observed for over 25 CD8+ CDR3 sequences. CD8+ Simpson's diversity in patients was not significantly different from that in controls.

The clonotype comes from a human donor in good health, serving as a control. Sequenced material: sorted CD4+, CD8+, or CD8+CD57+ T cells (not recorded which) from PBMCs. This chain uses TRBV2 with TRBJ1-6; D remains unclear. This CDR3 reads CASSGDYRRHSLLHF. In nucleotides, the CDR3 is TGTGCCAGCAGTGGAGATTACAGAAGGCATTCACTCCTCCACTTT. Looking up the rest from reference TRBV2 and TRBJ1-6 gives the full variable domain: EPEVTQTPSHQVTQMGQEVILRCVPISNHLYFYWYRQILGQKVEFLVSFYNNEISEKSEIFDDQFSVERPDGSNFTLKIRSTKLEDSAMYFCASSGDYRRHSLLHFGNGTRLTVT.